This entry describes one TCR beta chain. Original data processing: Nucleated cell counts were estimated from reference gene primer amplification. Libraries were prepared by immunoSEQ multiplex PCR; TCRdb keeps only in-frame clonotypes and omits some of them. That table gives V, J and clone size, and the DNA gave D and trimming. The table shows over 100,000 clones, with over 80% occurring only once. The data were taken from a study of blood T cell repertoires in COVID-19. Study information: Spain, Italy and the United States supplied samples that represented acute and convalescent COVID-19. T cells, B-cell-depleted T cells, or PBMCs supplied cDNA or gDNA.

CDR3 length: 14 residues. V lost 3 bases and J 4 bases, leaving 12 bases between the germline ends. The V gene's germline CDR1 is SNHLY and CDR2 FYNNEI. The clonotype originates from a human donor in a cohort sampled during active COVID-19. The sample was peripheral blood. V usage is TRBV2 and J usage is TRBJ1-1; D perhaps matches TRBD1 (6 bases). The CDR3 is CASSDPTGFTEAFF. The CDR3 DNA follows: TGTGCCAGCAGTGACCCCACAGGGTTCACTGAAGCTTTCTTT.